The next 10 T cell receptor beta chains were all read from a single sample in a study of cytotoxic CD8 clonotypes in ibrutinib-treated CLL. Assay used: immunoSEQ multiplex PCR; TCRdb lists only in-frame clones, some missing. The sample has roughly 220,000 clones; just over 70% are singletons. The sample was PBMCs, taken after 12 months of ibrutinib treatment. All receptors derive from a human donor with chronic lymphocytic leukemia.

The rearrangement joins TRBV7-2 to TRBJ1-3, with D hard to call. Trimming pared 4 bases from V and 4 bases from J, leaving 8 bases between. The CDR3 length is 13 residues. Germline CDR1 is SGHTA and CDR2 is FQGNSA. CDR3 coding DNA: TGTGCCAGCAGCTCTGCGGGGGGAAACACCATATATTTT. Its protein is CASSSAGGNTIYF.

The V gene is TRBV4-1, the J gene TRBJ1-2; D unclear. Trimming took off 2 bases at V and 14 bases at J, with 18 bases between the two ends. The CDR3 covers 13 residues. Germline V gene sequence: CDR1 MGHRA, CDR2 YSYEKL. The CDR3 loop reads CASSQKTAAFMTF. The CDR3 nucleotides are TGCGCCAGCAGCCAAAAAACAGCGGCTTTTATGACCTTC.

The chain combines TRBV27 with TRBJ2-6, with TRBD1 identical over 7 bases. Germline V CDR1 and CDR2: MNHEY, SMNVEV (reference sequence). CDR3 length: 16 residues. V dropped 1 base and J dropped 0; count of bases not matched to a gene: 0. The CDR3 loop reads CASSLYRGSGANVLTF. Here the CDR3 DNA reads TGTGCCAGCAGTTTATACAGGGGCTCTGGGGCCAACGTCCTGACTTTC.

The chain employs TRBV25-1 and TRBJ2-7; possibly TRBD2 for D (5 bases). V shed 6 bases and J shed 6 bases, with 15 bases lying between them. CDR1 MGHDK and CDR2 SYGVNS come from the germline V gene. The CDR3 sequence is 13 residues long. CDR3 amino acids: CASSLQPAGEQYF. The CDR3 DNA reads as TGTGCCAGCAGCTTACAACCGGCGGGCGAGCAGTACTTC.

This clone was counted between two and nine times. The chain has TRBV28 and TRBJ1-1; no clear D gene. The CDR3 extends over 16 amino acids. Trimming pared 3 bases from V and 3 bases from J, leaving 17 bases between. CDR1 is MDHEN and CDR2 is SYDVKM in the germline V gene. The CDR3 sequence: CASSFLLTEGHTEAFF. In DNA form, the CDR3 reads TGTGCCAGCAGTTTCCTTCTGACCGAAGGACACACTGAAGCTTTCTTT.

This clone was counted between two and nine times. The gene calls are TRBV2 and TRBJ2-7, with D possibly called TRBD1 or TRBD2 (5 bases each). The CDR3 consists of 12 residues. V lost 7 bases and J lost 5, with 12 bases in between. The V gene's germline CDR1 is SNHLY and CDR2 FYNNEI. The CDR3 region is CASNVGRDEQYF. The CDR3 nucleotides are TGTGCCAGCAACGTGGGGCGGGACGAGCAGTACTTC.

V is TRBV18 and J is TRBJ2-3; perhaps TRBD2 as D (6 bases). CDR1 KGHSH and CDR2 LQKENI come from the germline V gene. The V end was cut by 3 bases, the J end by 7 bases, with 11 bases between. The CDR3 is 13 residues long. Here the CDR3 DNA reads TGTGCCAGCTCACCGGGACTTACTTATACGCAGTATTTT. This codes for CASSPGLTYTQYF.

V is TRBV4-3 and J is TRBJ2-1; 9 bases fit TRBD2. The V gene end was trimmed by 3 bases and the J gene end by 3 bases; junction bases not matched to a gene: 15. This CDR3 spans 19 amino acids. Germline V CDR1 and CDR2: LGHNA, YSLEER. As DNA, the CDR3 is TGCGCCAGCAGCCAGACTCCCGCCGGGACTAGCAGCTACTACAATGAGCAGTTCTTC. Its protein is CASSQTPAGTSSYYNEQFF.

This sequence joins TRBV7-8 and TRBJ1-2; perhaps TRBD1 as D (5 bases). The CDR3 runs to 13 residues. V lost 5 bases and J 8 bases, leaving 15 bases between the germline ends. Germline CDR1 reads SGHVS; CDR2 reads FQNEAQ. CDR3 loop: CASSQGRIAGYTF. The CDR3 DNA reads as TGTGCCAGCAGCCAGGGACGGATTGCGGGCTACACCTTC.

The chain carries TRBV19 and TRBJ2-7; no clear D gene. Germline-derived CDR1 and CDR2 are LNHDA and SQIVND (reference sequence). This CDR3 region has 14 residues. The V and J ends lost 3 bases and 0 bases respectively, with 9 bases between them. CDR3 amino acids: CASSIQSLSYEQYF. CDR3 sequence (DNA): TGTGCCAGTAGTATCCAGTCCCTCTCCTACGAGCAGTACTTC.